The 14 T cell receptor beta chains in this list originate from one sample, sequenced in a study of T cell changes during pregnancy in multiple sclerosis. The method was immunoSEQ multiplex PCR; TCRdb's version includes in-frame clones alone and lacks a portion of them. This table has 45,000 to 55,000 clones, about nine tenths appearing once. The input for sequencing was CD4+ T cells from peripheral blood mononuclear cells, taken in the second trimester of pregnancy. These receptors originate from a female donor with multiple sclerosis, enrolled in a pregnancy study.

The J gene is TRBJ2-2, the V gene TRBV19, with D possibly being TRBD1 (5 bases). Germline loops: CDR1 LNHDA, CDR2 SQIVND (reference sequence). Trimming removed 7 bases at V and 5 bases at J, with 11 bases between. The CDR3 extends over 13 amino acids. The CDR3: CASIPQGTGELFF. The CDR3 DNA is TGTGCCAGTATTCCTCAGGGTACCGGGGAGCTGTTTTTT.

The chain links TRBV5-1 to TRBJ2-1, with 9 nucleotides matching TRBD2. The CDR3 contains 14 residues. The germline gives CDR1 SGHRS, CDR2 YFSETQ. V was pared by 7 bases and J by 13 bases, with 15 bases of the junction left unmatched. This CDR3 reads CASSLEGSGGLQFF. The DNA for the CDR3 is TGCGCCAGCTCCCTGGAGGGTAGCGGGGGACTCCAGTTCTTC.

V and J are TRBV28 and TRBJ2-6; D not certain. With 7 bases removed from V and 4 bases from J, the gap between germline ends came to 11 bases. The CDR3 spans 14 residues. Germline loops: CDR1 MDHEN, CDR2 SYDVKM. The CDR3 is CASITHSGANVLTF. Here the CDR3 DNA reads TGTGCCAGCATAACTCACTCGGGGGCCAACGTCCTGACTTTC.

This chain links TRBV30 with TRBJ1-4; D gene ambiguous. The CDR3 extends over 12 amino acids. Germline loops: CDR1 GTSNPN, CDR2 SVGIG (reference sequence). V lost 3 bases, J lost 4 bases, and 6 bases lay in between. The CDR3 sequence: CAWRRDNEKLFF. The CDR3 DNA sequence: TGTGCCTGGAGACGGGATAATGAAAAACTGTTTTTT.

The V and J genes are TRBV2 and TRBJ2-1, with TRBD2 identical over 15 bases. Unmatched junction bases numbered 1, after V lost 8 bases and J lost 8 bases. The germline gives CDR1 SNHLY, CDR2 FYNNEI. The CDR3 length is 13 residues. The CDR3 DNA is TGTGCCAGCGGGACTAGCGGGAGGCATGAGCAGTTCTTC. Residues: CASGTSGRHEQFF.

V usage is TRBV10-3 and J usage is TRBJ1-4; TRBD1 matches at 11 bases. Per germline, CDR1 ENHRY and CDR2 SYGVKD. J was trimmed by 6 bases and V by 8 bases; bases with no gene match: 8. CDR3 length: 15 amino acids. In DNA, the CDR3 is TGTGCCATCGGGAGGACAGGGGGCGCGGATGAAAAACTGTTTTTT. Protein: CAIGRTGGADEKLFF.

This clone came up a few times. This chain connects TRBV2 to TRBJ1-2; a possible D gene is TRBD1 (5 bases). V shed 2 bases and J shed 8 bases, with 12 bases lying between them. The CDR3 covers 13 residues. The V gene's germline CDR1 is SNHLY and CDR2 FYNNEI. This CDR3 reads CASSERGTRGYTF. The CDR3 DNA follows: TGTGCCAGCAGTGAAAGAGGGACTCGGGGCTACACCTTC.

In its sample, this clone ranks as medium-sized. V usage is TRBV29-1 and J usage is TRBJ2-5; no firm D call. Trimming pared 4 bases from V and 2 bases from J, leaving 11 bases between. Germline values: CDR1 SQVTM, CDR2 ANQGSEA. This CDR3 comprises 13 residues. CDR3 in DNA: TGCAGCGTTGTTGACAACACGCAAGAGACCCAGTACTTC. Translation gives CSVVDNTQETQYF.

In its sample, this clone was seen a few times. V gene TRBV10-2 combines with J gene TRBJ2-5; the match to TRBD2 covers 10 bases. With 4 bases clipped from V and 2 bases from J, the junction kept 4 bases outside the gene matches. The germline CDR1 and CDR2 sequences are WSHSY and SAAADI. The CDR3 runs to 15 residues. The CDR3 DNA reads TGCGCCAGCAGTGGACTAGCGGGCTATCAAGAGACCCAGTACTTC. Translated: CASSGLAGYQETQYF.

The V gene is TRBV10-3, the J gene TRBJ1-1; tentative D call: TRBD1 (6 bases). This CDR3 is built from 13 residues. Germline CDR1 ENHRY, CDR2 SYGVKD. V dropped 6 bases and J dropped 9 bases, with 17 bases sitting between them. The chain's CDR3 is CAIRDTGRGKAFF. The CDR3 DNA follows: TGTGCCATCAGAGACACAGGGAGGGGAAAAGCTTTCTTT.

The chain employs TRBV19 and TRBJ1-3, with no clear D. Trimming stripped 3 bases from V and 1 base from J, with 13 bases between. The CDR3 extends over 16 amino acids. Per germline, CDR1 LNHDA and CDR2 SQIVND (reference sequence). The CDR3: CASSILGRTSGNTIYF. In DNA form, the CDR3 reads TGTGCCAGTAGTATCCTAGGCAGAACTTCTGGAAACACCATATATTTT.

This clone has only a few counts. The chain joins TRBV6-4 to TRBJ2-3, with 12 bases lining up with TRBD2. There are 15 residues in the CDR3. V dropped 4 bases and J dropped 1; count of bases not matched to a gene: 0. CDR1 is MRHNA, CDR2 SNTAGT, per germline. CDR3 coding DNA: TGTGCCAGCAGTGGACTAGCGGGAGGCACAGATACGCAGTATTTT. Translation gives CASSGLAGGTDTQYF.

This clone was seen a single time. The chain carries TRBV5-1 and TRBJ1-1, with 7 bases lining up with TRBD1. V lost 0 bases and J lost 3; bases outside the gene matches: 5. CDR3 size: 15 residues. Germline V gene data show CDR1 as SGHRS and CDR2 as YFSETQ. The CDR3 region is CASSLGQGYYTEAFF. The CDR3 DNA reads TGCGCCAGCAGCTTGGGACAGGGCTATTACACTGAAGCTTTCTTT.

The chain is built from TRBV7-7 and TRBJ1-3, with TRBD1 as a possible D gene (6 bases). V dropped 6 bases and J dropped 8 bases, with 17 bases sitting between them. The CDR3 is 14 residues long. The germline V gene has CDR1 SSHAT and CDR2 FNYEAQ (reference sequence). For the CDR3, the DNA is TGTGCCAGCAGTCCAGGACAGCCGTGGGACACCATATATTTT. It specifies CASSPGQPWDTIYF.